This T cell receptor (beta chain) emerged from a study of blood T cell repertoires in COVID-19. J gave up 5 bases and V 3 bases, and 9 bases lay outside the gene matches. The CDR3 spans 16 residues. CDR1 and CDR2 from the germline V gene are SNHLY and FYNNEI. Assay: immunoSEQ multiplex PCR; the TCRdb copy retains only in-frame clones and omits some. The sample carries 54,000 or so clones, less than 90% recorded once. This chain links TRBV2 with TRBJ2-3; 9 nucleotides agree with TRBD2. Material: peripheral blood. The TCR was taken from an older woman with acute or convalescent COVID-19. The CDR3 DNA reads TGTGCCAGCAGTGATTGGGCTAGCGGGGTGAAAGATACGCAGTATTTT. Translated: CASSDWASGVKDTQYF.